This T cell receptor beta chain was observed in a study of T-cell reconstitution after alpha-beta-depleted transplantation in children. General observations from the study: At one year after transplant, newly produced T cells mostly accounted for T-cell counts and diversity. Day-60 TCRbeta diversity that was high in some patients was derived from surviving recipient T cells and thymic progenitors. At around two months after transplant, the alpha-beta T cells were reportedly derived from several hundred expanded clones that came from non-depleted graft cells.

With 3 bases clipped from V and 4 bases from J, the junction kept 5 bases outside the gene matches. Germline CDR1 reads SQVTM; CDR2 reads ANQGSEA. The CDR3 sequence is 13 residues long. On this clonotype itself: What it binds is unknown.

Construction of the TCRbeta library involved unique molecular identifiers. TCRdb reprocessed the PCR reads with MiXCR, giving one entry per CDR3 protein. The sample carries about 640,000 distinct CDR3 sequences, 13% recorded once. The chain combines TRBV29-1 with TRBJ1-1, with 7 bases that match TRBD1. The material sequenced was PBMCs, mostly from graft donor cells, taken 360 days after TCRalphabeta/CD19-depleted stem cell transplant. The sequence derives from a male patient younger than 18 who had a stem cell transplant for acute myeloid leukemia, so the T cells may come from the graft donor. The CDR3 is CSVEEGAGTEAFF. In DNA, the CDR3 is TGCAGCGTTGAGGAGGGGGCCGGCACTGAAGCTTTCTTT.